This T cell receptor (beta chain) was profiled in a study of T cell changes during pregnancy in multiple sclerosis. TCRdb keeps only in-frame clones here, not all; method: immunoSEQ multiplex PCR. Among under 65,000 clones listed, around 90% were seen once. The sequence was collected from a female donor in good health, enrolled as a control in a pregnancy study. Sequences were derived from peripheral blood, sampled in the first trimester of pregnancy.

The CDR3 protein is CASIVEGDYGYTF. The CDR3 region has the DNA TGTGCCAGCATCGTAGAGGGGGACTATGGCTACACCTTC. The chain employs TRBV2 and TRBJ1-2; D is perhaps TRBD1 (6 bases). V shed 7 bases and J shed 3 bases, with 12 bases lying between them. Germline lookup yields CDR1 SNHLY and CDR2 FYNNEI. The CDR3 contains 13 residues.